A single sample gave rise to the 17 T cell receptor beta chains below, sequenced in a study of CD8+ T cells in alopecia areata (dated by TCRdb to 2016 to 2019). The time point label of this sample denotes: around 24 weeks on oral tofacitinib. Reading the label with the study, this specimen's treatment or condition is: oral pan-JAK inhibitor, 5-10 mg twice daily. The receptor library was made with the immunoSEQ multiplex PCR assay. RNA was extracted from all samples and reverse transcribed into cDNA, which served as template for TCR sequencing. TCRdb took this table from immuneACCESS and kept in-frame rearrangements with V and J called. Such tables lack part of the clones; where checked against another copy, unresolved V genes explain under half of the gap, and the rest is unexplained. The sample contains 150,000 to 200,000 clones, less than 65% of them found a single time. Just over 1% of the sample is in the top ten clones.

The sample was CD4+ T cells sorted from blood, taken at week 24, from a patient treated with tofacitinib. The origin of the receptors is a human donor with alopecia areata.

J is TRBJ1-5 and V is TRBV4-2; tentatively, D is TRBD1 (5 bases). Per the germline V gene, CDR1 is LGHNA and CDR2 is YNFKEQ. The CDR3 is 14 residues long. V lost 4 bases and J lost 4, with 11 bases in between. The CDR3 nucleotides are TGTGCCAGCAGCCCTCGTGGGGGGAATCAGCCCCAGCATTTT. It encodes CASSPRGGNQPQHF.

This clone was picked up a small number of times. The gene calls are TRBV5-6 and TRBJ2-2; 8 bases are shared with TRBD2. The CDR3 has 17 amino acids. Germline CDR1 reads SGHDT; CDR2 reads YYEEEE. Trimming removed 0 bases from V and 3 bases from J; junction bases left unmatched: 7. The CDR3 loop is CASSLVTAGEYTGELFF. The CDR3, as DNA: TGTGCCAGCAGCTTGGTCACAGCGGGGGAATACACCGGGGAGCTGTTTTTT.

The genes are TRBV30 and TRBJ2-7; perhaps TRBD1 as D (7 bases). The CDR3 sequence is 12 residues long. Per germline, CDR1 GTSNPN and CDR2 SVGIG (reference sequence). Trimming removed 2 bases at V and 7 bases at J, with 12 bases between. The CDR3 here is CAWSQGGGEQYF. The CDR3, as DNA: TGTGCCTGGAGTCAGGGGGGCGGAGAGCAGTACTTC.

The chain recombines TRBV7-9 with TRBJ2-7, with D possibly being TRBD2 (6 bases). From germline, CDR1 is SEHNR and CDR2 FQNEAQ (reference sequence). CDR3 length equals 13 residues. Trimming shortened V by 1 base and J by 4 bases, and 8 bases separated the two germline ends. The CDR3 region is CASSLVGGYEQYF. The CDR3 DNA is TGTGCCAGCAGCTTAGTTGGGGGGTACGAGCAGTACTTC.

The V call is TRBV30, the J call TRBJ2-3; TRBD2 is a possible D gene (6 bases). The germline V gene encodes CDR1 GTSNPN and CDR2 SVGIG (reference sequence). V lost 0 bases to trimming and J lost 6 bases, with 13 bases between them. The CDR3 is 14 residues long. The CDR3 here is CAWSVGGEVDTQYF. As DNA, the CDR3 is TGTGCCTGGAGTGTAGGCGGGGAGGTGGATACGCAGTATTTT.

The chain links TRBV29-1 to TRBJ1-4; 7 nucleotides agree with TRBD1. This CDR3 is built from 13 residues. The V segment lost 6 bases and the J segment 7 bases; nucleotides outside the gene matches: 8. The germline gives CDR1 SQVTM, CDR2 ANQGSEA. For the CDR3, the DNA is TGCAGCGTGGGAGGGGGCCCGGGTGAAAAACTGTTTTTT. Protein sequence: CSVGGGPGEKLFF.

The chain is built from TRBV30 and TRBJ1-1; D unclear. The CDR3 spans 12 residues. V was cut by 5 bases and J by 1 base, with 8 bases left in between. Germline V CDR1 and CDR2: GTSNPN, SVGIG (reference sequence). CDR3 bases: TGTGCCTGGGGGTACGAGAACACTGAAGCTTTCTTT. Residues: CAWGYENTEAFF.

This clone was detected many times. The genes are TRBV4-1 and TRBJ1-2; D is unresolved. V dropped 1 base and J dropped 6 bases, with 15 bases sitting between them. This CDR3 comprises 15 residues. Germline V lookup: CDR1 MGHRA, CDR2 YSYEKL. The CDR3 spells CASSQVVTAENGYTF. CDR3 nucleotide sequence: TGCGCCAGCAGCCAAGTTGTGACGGCGGAAAATGGCTACACCTTC.

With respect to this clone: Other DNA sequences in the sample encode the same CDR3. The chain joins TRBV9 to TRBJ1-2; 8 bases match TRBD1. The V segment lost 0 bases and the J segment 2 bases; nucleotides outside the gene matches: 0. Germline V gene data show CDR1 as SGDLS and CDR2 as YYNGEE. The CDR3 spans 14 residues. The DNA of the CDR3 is TGTGCCAGCAGCGTAGGACAGGGGAACTATGGCTACACCTTC. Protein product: CASSVGQGNYGYTF.

The CDR3 loop reads CASSWKTGGNTEAFF. CDR3 bases: TGCGCCAGCAGCTGGAAGACAGGGGGAAACACTGAAGCTTTCTTT. This chain uses TRBV5-1 with TRBJ1-1; 9 bases are a match to TRBD1. Germline CDR1 SGHRS, CDR2 YFSETQ. The length of the CDR3 is 15 residues. J gave up 2 bases and V 3 bases, and 5 bases lay outside the gene matches.

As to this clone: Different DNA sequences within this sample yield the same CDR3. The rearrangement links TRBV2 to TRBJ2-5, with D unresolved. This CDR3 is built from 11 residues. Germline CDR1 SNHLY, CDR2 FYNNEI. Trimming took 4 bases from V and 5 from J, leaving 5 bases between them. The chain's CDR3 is CASSVSETQYF. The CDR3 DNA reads TGTGCCAGCAGTGTATCCGAGACCCAGTACTTC.

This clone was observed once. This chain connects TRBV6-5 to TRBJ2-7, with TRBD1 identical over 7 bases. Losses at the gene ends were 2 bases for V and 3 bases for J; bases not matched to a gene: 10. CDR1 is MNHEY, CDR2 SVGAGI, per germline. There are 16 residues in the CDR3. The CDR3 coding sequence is TGTGCCAGCAGTTACGACGTGACAGGGAGCAACTACGAGCAGTACTTC. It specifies CASSYDVTGSNYEQYF.

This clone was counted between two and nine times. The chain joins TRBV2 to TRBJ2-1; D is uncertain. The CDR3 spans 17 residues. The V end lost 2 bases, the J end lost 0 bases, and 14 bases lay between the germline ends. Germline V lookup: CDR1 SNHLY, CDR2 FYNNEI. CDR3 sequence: CASSERQALGSYNEQFF. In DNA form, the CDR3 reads TGTGCCAGCAGTGAACGCCAGGCACTGGGCTCCTACAATGAGCAGTTCTTC. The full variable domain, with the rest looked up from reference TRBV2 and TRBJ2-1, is EPEVTQTPSHQVTQMGQEVILRCVPISNHLYFYWYRQILGQKVEFLVSFYNNEISEKSEIFDDQFSVERPDGSNFTLKIRSTKLEDSAMYFCASSERQALGSYNEQFFGPGTRLTVL.

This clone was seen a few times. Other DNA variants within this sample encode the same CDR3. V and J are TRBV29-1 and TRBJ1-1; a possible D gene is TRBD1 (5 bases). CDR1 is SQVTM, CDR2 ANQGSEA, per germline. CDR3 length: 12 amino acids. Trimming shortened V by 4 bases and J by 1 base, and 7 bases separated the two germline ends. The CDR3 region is CSVGQRNTEAFF. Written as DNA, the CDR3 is TGCAGCGTTGGACAGCGGAACACTGAAGCTTTCTTT.

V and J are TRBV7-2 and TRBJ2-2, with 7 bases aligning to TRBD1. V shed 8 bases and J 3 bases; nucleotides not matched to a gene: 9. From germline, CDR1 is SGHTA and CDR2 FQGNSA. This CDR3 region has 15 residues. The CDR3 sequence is CASGSGTVDTGELFF. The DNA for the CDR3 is TGTGCCAGCGGGTCCGGGACAGTGGACACCGGGGAGCTGTTTTTT.

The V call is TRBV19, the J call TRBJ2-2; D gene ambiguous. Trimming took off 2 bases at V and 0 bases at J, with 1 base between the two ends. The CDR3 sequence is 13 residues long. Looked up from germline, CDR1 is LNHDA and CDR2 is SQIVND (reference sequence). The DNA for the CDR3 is TGTGCCAGTAGTATAACGAACACCGGGGAGCTGTTTTTT. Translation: CASSITNTGELFF. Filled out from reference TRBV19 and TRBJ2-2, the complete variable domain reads DGGITQSPKYLFRKEGQNVTLSCEQNLNHDAMYWYRQDPGQGLRLIYYSQIVNDFQKGDIAEGYSVSREKKESFPLTVTSAQKNPTAFYLCASSITNTGELFFGEGSRLTVL.

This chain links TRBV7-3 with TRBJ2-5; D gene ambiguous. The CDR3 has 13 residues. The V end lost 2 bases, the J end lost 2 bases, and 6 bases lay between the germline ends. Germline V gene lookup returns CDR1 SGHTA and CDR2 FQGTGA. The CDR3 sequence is CASSLYSQETQYF. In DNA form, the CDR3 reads TGTGCCAGCAGCTTATACTCACAAGAGACCCAGTACTTC.